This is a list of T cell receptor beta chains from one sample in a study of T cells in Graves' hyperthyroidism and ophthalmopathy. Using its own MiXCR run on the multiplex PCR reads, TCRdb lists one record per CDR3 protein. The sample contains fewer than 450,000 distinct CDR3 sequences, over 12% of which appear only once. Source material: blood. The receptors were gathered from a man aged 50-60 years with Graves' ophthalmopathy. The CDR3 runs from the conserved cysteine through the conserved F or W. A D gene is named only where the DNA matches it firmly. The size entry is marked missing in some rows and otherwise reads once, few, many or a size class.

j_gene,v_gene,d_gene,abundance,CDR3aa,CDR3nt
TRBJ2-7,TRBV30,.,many,CAWKSTTGREQYF,TGTGCCTGGAAGTCAACAACGGGGAGGGAGCAGTACTTC
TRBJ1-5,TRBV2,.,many,CASRGQAATWAQHF,TGTGCCAGCAGAGGACAAGCCGCTACCTGGGCCCAGCATTTT
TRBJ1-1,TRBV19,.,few,CASSREGVGTEAFF,TGTGCCAGTAGTAGGGAGGGGGTAGGCACTGAAGCTTTCTTT
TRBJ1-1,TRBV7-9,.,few,CASSRIGGPGRSEAFF,TGTGCCAGCAGCCGAATCGGGGGCCCCGGCAGGTCTGAAGCTTTCTTT
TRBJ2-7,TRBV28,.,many,CASSLRPAYEQYF,TGTGCCAGCAGTTTACGGCCGGCCTACGAGCAGTACTTC
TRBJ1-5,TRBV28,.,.,CASSLGGSSLKPQHF,TGTGCCAGCAGTTTGGGCGGATCATCTTTAAAGCCCCAGCATTTT
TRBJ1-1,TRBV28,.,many,CASSPHQAAHRNTEAFF,TGTGCCAGCAGTCCTCATCAGGCGGCCCATAGGAACACTGAAGCTTTCTTT
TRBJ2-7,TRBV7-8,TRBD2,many,CASSPRGGLANSYEQYF,TGTGCCAGCAGCCCTCGGGGAGGACTAGCGAACTCCTACGAGCAGTACTTC
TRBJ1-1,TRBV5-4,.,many,CASSLPENTEAFF,TGTGCCAGCAGCTTACCAGAGAACACTGAAGCTTTCTTT
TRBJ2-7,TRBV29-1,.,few,CSVTPSTSLFEQYF,TGCAGCGTGACCCCTTCGACAAGCCTCTTCGAGCAGTACTTC
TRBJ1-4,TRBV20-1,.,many,CSAGTGTTNEKLFF,TGCAGTGCTGGAACAGGGACAACTAATGAAAAACTGTTTTTT
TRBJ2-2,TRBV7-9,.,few,CASSLGLGTAELFF,TGTGCCAGCAGCTTAGGTCTAGGGACTGCGGAGCTGTTTTTT
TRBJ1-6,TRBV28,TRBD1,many,CASSYTGGSSPLHF,TGTGCCAGCAGCTACACAGGGGGCTCTTCACCCCTCCACTTT
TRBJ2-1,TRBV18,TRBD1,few,CASSQQTGGSYNEQFF,TGTGCCAGCTCACAACAGACAGGGGGGTCCTACAATGAGCAGTTCTTC
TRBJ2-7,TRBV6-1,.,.,CASQGGGDSYEQYF,TGTGCCAGCCAGGGAGGGGGCGATTCCTACGAGCAGTACTTC
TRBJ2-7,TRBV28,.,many,CASYRAGASYEQYF,TGTGCCAGCTATCGTGCAGGGGCTAGCTACGAGCAGTACTTC
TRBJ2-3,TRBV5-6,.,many,CASSLIGGTNPTDTQYF,TGTGCCAGCAGCTTGATCGGCGGGACGAACCCCACAGATACGCAGTATTTT
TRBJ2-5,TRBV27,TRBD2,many,CASSLGVGREETQYF,TGTGCCAGCAGTCTAGGGGTCGGGAGGGAGGAGACCCAGTACTTC
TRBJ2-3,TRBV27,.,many,CASSTGGGPSTDTQYF,TGTGCCAGCTCCACAGGCGGCGGTCCTAGCACAGATACGCAGTATTTT
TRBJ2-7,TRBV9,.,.,CASSLHQWEQYF,TGTGCCAGCAGCCTTCACCAGTGGGAGCAGTACTTC
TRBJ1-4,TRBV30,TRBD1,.,CAWADRANEELFF,TGTGCCTGGGCGGACAGGGCGAATGAAGAACTGTTTTTT
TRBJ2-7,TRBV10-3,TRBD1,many,CAIRPGQGPYEQYF,TGTGCCATCAGACCGGGACAGGGCCCCTACGAGCAGTACTTC
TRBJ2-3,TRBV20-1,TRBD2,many,CSARTGGRVDTQYF,TGCAGTGCTAGGACGGGAGGGCGCGTAGATACGCAGTATTTT
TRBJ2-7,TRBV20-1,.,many,CSAQPGASEQYF,TGCAGTGCCCAACCTGGGGCCTCGGAGCAGTACTTC
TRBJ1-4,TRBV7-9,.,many,CASSYLSGRQSEKLFF,TGTGCCAGCAGCTATTTGTCGGGACGCCAGAGCGAAAAACTGTTTTTT
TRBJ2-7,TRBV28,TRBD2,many,CASSQITSGSIHEQYF,TGTGCCAGCAGCCAAATTACTAGCGGGAGTATCCACGAGCAGTACTTC
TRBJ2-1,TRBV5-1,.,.,CASSLRFWGTNEQFF,TGCGCCAGCAGCTTGAGGTTTTGGGGTACGAATGAGCAGTTCTTC
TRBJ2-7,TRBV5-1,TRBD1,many,CASSPRDSDEQYF,TGCGCCAGCAGCCCCCGGGACAGCGACGAGCAGTACTTC
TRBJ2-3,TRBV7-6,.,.,CASSFQGFDTQYF,TGTGCCAGCAGCTTTCAGGGATTTGATACGCAGTATTTT
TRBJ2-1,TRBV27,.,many,CASSPPGGLGNEQFF,TGTGCCAGCTCACCGCCCGGGGGCTTGGGGAATGAGCAGTTCTTC
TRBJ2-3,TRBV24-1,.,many,CATEKNSTDTQYF,TGTGCCACCGAGAAAAATAGCACAGATACGCAGTATTTT
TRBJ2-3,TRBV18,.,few,CASSQGVTDTQYF,TGTGCCAGCTCACAGGGGGTTACAGATACGCAGTATTTT
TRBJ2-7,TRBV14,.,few,CASSQGPTGAYEQYF,TGTGCCAGCAGCCAAGGTCCGACAGGAGCCTACGAGCAGTACTTC
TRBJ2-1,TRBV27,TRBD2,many,CASSSGTSGNPEQFF,TGTGCCAGCAGTTCAGGGACTAGCGGGAATCCTGAGCAGTTCTTC
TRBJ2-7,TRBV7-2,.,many,CASSLMMETYEQYF,TGTGCCAGCAGCTTAATGATGGAAACCTACGAGCAGTACTTC
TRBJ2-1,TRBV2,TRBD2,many,CASRASGSYEQFF,TGTGCCAGCAGGGCTAGCGGGAGTTATGAGCAGTTCTTC
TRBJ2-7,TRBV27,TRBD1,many,CASSLYRGYEQYF,TGTGCCAGCAGTTTATACAGGGGATACGAGCAGTACTTC